The 13 T cell receptor beta chains in this list originate from one sample, sequenced in a study of regulatory T cells in long-lasting Graves disease. Time point: persistent/refractory GD, antithyroid drugs over 5 years with positive TRAb. From PBMCs, RNA was extracted and then used to make the TCR library. HTBI primers from iRepertoire and Arm-PCR of CDR3 regions yielded the TCR beta libraries. TCRdb reprocessed the multiplex PCR reads via MiXCR and lists one record per CDR3 protein. This sample yields about 300,000 distinct CDR3 sequences, of which around a fifth are seen a single time; about 56% belongs to the top ten. The sample in question was peripheral blood mononuclear cells (PBMCs), obtained when the disease was refractory, from a patient treated with antithyroid drugs. These receptor sequences come from a female donor with Graves disease.

The chain has TRBV10-2 and TRBJ1-6, with TRBD1 matching 10 bases. CDR1 is WSHSY and CDR2 is SAAADI in the germline V gene. Unmatched junction bases numbered 12, after V lost 6 bases and J lost 7 bases. The CDR3 consists of 17 residues. This CDR3 is CASSPLRDRGSNSPLHF. CDR3 in DNA: TGCGCCAGCAGCCCCCTAAGGGACAGGGGATCAAATTCACCCCTCCACTTT.

V and J are TRBV3-1 and TRBJ1-1, with 8 nucleotides matching TRBD1. Germline V CDR1 and CDR2: LGHDT, YNNKEL (reference sequence). This CDR3 has 14 amino acids. The trim removed 1 base at V and 8 bases at J, leaving 6 bases unmatched. In DNA, the CDR3 is TGTGCCAGCAGCCAAGCTTCGGACAGGGCAGAAGCTTTCTTT. This encodes CASSQASDRAEAFF.

This clonotype has only a few counts. The rearrangement joins TRBV6-1 to TRBJ2-7; unclear D gene. The CDR3 has 13 amino acids. Trimming removed 8 bases from V and 1 base from J, with 12 bases in between. Germline CDR1 and CDR2: MNHNS and SASEGT. CDR3 bases: TGTGCCAGCTCTCCCTTAGGTTCCTACGAGCAGTACTTC. Translating it yields CASSPLGSYEQYF.

This clonotype was counted at least ten times. The chain joins TRBV6-2 or TRBV6-3 to TRBJ2-2; no clear D. With 4 bases removed from V and 0 bases from J, the gap between germline ends came to 12 bases. The CDR3 consists of 16 residues. CDR1 is MNHEY, CDR2 SVGEGT, per germline. CDR3 DNA sequence: TGTGCCAGCAGTTTAAGGGAATTTACGAACACCGGGGAGCTGTTTTTT. Its protein product is CASSLREFTNTGELFF.

The chain uses TRBV20-1 and TRBJ2-7; 7 positions match TRBD1. Looked up from germline, CDR1 is DFQATT and CDR2 is SNEGSKA (reference sequence). J was trimmed by 1 base and V by 5 bases; bases with no gene match: 14. This CDR3 has 16 residues. CDR3 loop: CSASDPGTAQSYEQYF. Written as DNA, the CDR3 is TGCAGTGCTTCCGATCCAGGGACAGCTCAATCCTACGAGCAGTACTTC.

At least ten counts were recorded for this clonotype. V and J are TRBV7-3 and TRBJ2-4; D ambiguous. This CDR3 contains 13 residues. The germline V and J ends were trimmed by 3 bases and 7 bases, with 10 bases remaining between them. From germline, CDR1 is SGHTA and CDR2 FQGTGA. CDR3 protein: CASSFGSTNIQYF. The CDR3 DNA reads TGTGCCAGCAGCTTCGGCAGTACGAACATTCAGTACTTC.

This clonotype was counted at least ten times. This chain connects TRBV28 to TRBJ1-1; 7 positions agree with TRBD1. The V segment lost 7 bases and the J segment 3 bases; nucleotides outside the gene matches: 8. CDR3 length equals 14 residues. Looked up from germline, CDR1 is MDHEN and CDR2 is SYDVKM. The CDR3 spells CASIRTGGYTEAFF. CDR3 bases: TGTGCCAGCATTCGGACAGGAGGATACACTGAAGCTTTCTTT.

The count of this clonotype is one. The V call is TRBV4-3, the J call TRBJ2-7, with D possibly called TRBD1 or TRBD2 (5 bases each). Per the germline V gene, CDR1 is LGHNA and CDR2 is YSLEER. V lost 0 bases to trimming and J lost 3 bases, with 12 bases between them. The CDR3 loop spans 15 amino acids. This CDR3 reads CASSQEQGRYYEQYF. The DNA for the CDR3 is TGCGCCAGCAGCCAAGAGCAGGGACGTTACTACGAGCAGTACTTC.

The chain uses TRBV20-1 and TRBJ2-2; TRBD2 matches at 9 bases. The junction had 13 bases not matched to a gene; V was cut back by 1 base and J by 4 bases. This CDR3 contains 18 residues. CDR1 and CDR2 from the germline V gene are DFQATT and SNEGSKA (reference sequence). For the CDR3, the DNA is TGCAGTGCTAGAGCGGAGGGACTAGCTGATTTCCCCACCGGGGAGCTGTTTTTT. Its translation is CSARAEGLADFPTGELFF.

The rearrangement joins TRBV6-5 to TRBJ2-2, with 9 bases identical to TRBD2. The germline gives CDR1 MNHEY, CDR2 SVGAGI. This CDR3 is 16 amino acids long. V lost 0 bases, J lost 10 bases, and 9 bases stayed unmatched. The CDR3 nucleotides are TGTGCCAGCAGTTACTCAGGGGCGGGAGGGCCCCCGGAGCTGTTTTTT. It encodes CASSYSGAGGPPELFF.

This clonotype was detected ten times or more. The chain employs TRBV7-8 and TRBJ2-4, with TRBD1 identical over 7 bases. The trim removed 4 bases at V and 8 bases at J, leaving 8 bases unmatched. The germline V gene encodes CDR1 SGHVS and CDR2 FQNEAQ. The CDR3 is 14 amino acids. The CDR3 sequence is CASSSPGQGDIQYF. The CDR3 DNA reads as TGTGCCAGCAGCTCACCCGGGCAGGGGGACATTCAGTACTTC.

This clonotype was counted between two and nine times. The chain joins TRBV20-1 to TRBJ2-7, with 7 positions matching TRBD2. CDR3 length: 11 residues. The ends lost 3 bases at V and 5 bases at J; junction bases unmatched: 1. Germline V gene sequence: CDR1 DFQATT, CDR2 SNEGSKA (reference sequence). CDR3 protein: CSARGGHEQYF. CDR3 nucleotides: TGCAGTGCTAGGGGAGGGCACGAGCAGTACTTC.

The rearrangement uses TRBV4-3 and TRBJ1-1; the match to TRBD1 covers 8 bases. The CDR3 is made up of 14 amino acids. CDR1 is LGHNA, CDR2 YSLEER, per germline. V dropped 5 bases and J dropped 1; count of bases not matched to a gene: 3. In DNA form, the CDR3 reads TGCGCCAGCAGCGACAGGGGTCCGAACACTGAAGCTTTCTTT. The encoded protein is CASSDRGPNTEAFF.